This T cell receptor beta chain was profiled in a study of T cell changes during pregnancy in multiple sclerosis. The CDR3 length is 18 residues. Germline V gene lookup returns CDR1 LGHNA and CDR2 YNFKEQ. V gave up 1 base and J gave up 1 base, with 16 bases separating them. Clones were read by immunoSEQ multiplex PCR, and TCRdb kept only the in-frame ones, dropping some. The sample carries 35,000 to 55,000 clones, 93% recorded once. The chain recombines TRBV4-2 with TRBJ1-4; D gene ambiguous. This receptor was obtained from a female donor with multiple sclerosis, enrolled in a pregnancy study. Sample: CD8+ T cells from peripheral blood mononuclear cells, taken after pregnancy. In DNA, the CDR3 is TGTGCCAGCAGCCAAGGGAGTATGGCCTGGCAAACTAATGAAAAACTGTTTTTT. It is translated as CASSQGSMAWQTNEKLFF.